The present T cell receptor beta chain was sequenced within a study of blood T cells in healthy people across ages. Broader study findings: In older individuals, TCR beta diversity per million T cells was lower, falling roughly linearly with age.

A J-beta primer mix and a sample-barcoded 5' primer were used in a second PCR of roughly 6 to 12 cycles. TCRdb itself ran the 5' RACE reads through MiXCR, one entry per CDR3 protein. In the table there are about 1.5 million distinct CDR3 sequences, 42% of which are singletons. Notes on this clonotype: The target antigen is unknown.

Sequenced material: blood. The clonotype originates from a woman between 18 and 29 years old in good health.

Here the CDR3 DNA reads TGTGCCAGCAGCCCCAGCGAGAGGGCCGGAAGGCCCCAGCATTTT. It specifies CASSPSERAGRPQHF. The genes are TRBV3-1 and TRBJ1-5; D is ambiguous. CDR3 length: 15 amino acids. Trimming took off 4 bases at V and 9 bases at J, with 19 bases between the two ends. Germline assignment: CDR1 LGHDT and CDR2 YNNKEL (reference sequence).